What follows is one T cell receptor (beta chain) and its context. Unique molecular identifiers tagged the TCRbeta library. TCRdb reanalysed the PCR reads using MiXCR and keeps one entry per CDR3 protein. The sample yields 200,000 to 250,000 distinct CDR3 sequences, about 12% seen once. The data stem from a study of T-cell reconstitution after alpha-beta-depleted transplantation in children. This clonotype was sampled from a human donor who donated a stem cell graft to a child with acute lymphoblastic leukemia. Sample: PBMCs from the stem cell graft donor, taken from the stem cell graft.

The CDR3 spells CASSTDWGRGTGELFF. In DNA form, the CDR3 reads TGTGCCAGCAGCACCGATTGGGGCCGGGGCACCGGGGAGCTGTTTTTT. The gene calls are TRBV7-9 and TRBJ2-2; D is perhaps TRBD1 or TRBD2 (5 bases each). V was clipped by 5 bases and J by 4 bases, with 17 bases between them. Germline CDR1 and CDR2: SEHNR and FQNEAQ (reference sequence). This CDR3 is built from 16 residues.